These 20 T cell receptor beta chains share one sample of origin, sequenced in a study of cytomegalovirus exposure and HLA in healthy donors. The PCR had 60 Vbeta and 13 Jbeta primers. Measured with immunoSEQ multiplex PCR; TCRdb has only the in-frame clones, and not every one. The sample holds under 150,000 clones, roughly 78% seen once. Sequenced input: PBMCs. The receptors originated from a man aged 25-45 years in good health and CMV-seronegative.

CDR3 residues: CASSQPYDRANTEAFF. The CDR3 nucleotides are TGTGCCAGCAGCCAACCCTATGACAGGGCGAACACTGAAGCTTTCTTT. This chain joins TRBV5-4 and TRBJ1-1; 7 positions agree with TRBD1. The CDR3 covers 16 residues. Losses at the gene ends were 4 bases for V and 1 base for J; bases not matched to a gene: 10. Germline lookup yields CDR1 SGHNT and CDR2 YYREEE (reference sequence).

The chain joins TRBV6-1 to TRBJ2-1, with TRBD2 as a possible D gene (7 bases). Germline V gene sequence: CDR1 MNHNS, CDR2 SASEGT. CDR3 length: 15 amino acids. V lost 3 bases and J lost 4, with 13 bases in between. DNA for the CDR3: TGTGCCAGCAGTGATGCGGGGGCTGTTTACAATGAGCAGTTCTTC. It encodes CASSDAGAVYNEQFF.

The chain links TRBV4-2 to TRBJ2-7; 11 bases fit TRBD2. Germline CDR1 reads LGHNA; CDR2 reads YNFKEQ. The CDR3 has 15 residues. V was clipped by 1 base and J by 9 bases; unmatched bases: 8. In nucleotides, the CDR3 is TGTGCCAGCAGCCAAGGACTAGCGGGAATGAATGTGCAGTACTTC. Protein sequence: CASSQGLAGMNVQYF.

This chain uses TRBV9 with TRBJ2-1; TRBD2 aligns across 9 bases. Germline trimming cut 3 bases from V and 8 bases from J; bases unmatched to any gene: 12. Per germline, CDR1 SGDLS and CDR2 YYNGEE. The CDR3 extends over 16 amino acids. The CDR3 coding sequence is TGTGCCAGCAGCGCTTACCTAGCGGGAATCGATGATGAGCAGTTCTTC. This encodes CASSAYLAGIDDEQFF.

The DNA for the CDR3 is TGTGCCAGCAGCACCGGGACTTTAGGGGAGCAGTTCTTC. As protein: CASSTGTLGEQFF. The V call is TRBV6-5, the J call TRBJ2-1, with a tentative D call TRBD2 (6 bases). Germline V gives CDR1 MNHEY, CDR2 SVGAGI. V was pared by 6 bases and J by 10 bases, with 16 bases between. CDR3 length equals 13 residues.

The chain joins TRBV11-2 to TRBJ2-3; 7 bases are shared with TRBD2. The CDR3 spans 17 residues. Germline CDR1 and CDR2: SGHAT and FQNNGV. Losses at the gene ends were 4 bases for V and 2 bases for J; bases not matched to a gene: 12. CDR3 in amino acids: CASSSSLVGGFTDTQYF. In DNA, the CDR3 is TGTGCCAGCAGCTCAAGCCTAGTGGGGGGGTTCACAGATACGCAGTATTTT.

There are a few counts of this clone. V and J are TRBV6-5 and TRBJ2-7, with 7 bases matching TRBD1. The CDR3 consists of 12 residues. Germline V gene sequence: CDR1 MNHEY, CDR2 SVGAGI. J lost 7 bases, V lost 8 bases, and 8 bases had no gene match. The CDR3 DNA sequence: TGTGCCAGCGGCAGGGGGTCTGGGGAGCAGTACTTC. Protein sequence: CASGRGSGEQYF.

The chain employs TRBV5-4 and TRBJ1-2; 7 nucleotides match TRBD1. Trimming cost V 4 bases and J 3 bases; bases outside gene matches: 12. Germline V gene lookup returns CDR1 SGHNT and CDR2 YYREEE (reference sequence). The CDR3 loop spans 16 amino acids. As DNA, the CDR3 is TGTGCCAGCAGCGCCCTCTTATCCGGGACAGACTATGGCTACACCTTC. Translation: CASSALLSGTDYGYTF.

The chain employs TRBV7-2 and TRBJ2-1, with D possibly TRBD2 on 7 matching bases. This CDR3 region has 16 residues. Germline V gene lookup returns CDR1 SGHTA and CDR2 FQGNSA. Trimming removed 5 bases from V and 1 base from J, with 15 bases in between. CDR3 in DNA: TGTGCCAGCAGCCCCCAAGGGGGGGGGTCCTACAATGAGCAGTTCTTC. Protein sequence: CASSPQGGGSYNEQFF.

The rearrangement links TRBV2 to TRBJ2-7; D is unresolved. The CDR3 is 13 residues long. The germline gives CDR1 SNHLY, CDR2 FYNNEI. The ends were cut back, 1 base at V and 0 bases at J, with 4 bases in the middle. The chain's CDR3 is CASSEDSSYEQYF. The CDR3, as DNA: TGTGCCAGCAGTGAAGACAGCTCCTACGAGCAGTACTTC. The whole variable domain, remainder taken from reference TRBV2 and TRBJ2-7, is EPEVTQTPSHQVTQMGQEVILRCVPISNHLYFYWYRQILGQKVEFLVSFYNNEISEKSEIFDDQFSVERPDGSNFTLKIRSTKLEDSAMYFCASSEDSSYEQYFGPGTRLTVT.

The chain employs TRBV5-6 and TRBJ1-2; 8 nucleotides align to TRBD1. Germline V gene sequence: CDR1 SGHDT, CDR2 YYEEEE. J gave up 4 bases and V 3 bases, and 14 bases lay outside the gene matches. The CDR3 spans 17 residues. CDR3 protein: CASSSLRTGPAAYGYTF. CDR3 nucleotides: TGTGCCAGCAGCTCCCTTCGGACAGGGCCTGCGGCCTATGGCTACACCTTC. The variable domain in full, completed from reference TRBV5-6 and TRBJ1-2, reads DAGVTQSPTHLIKTRGQQVTLRCSPKSGHDTVSWYQQALGQGPQFIFQYYEEEERQRGNFPDRFSGHQFPNYSSELNVNALLLGDSALYLCASSSLRTGPAAYGYTFGSGTRLTVV.

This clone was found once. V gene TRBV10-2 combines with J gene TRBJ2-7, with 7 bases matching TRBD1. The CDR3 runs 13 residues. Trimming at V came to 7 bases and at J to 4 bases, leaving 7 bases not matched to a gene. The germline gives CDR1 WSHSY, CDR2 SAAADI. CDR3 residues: CASTGQDSYEQYF. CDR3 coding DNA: TGCGCCAGCACCGGACAGGACTCTTACGAGCAGTACTTC.

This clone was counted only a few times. The CDR3 loop reads CASSSGYGEKLFF. In DNA, the CDR3 is TGTGCCAGCAGCTCGGGGTATGGAGAAAAACTGTTTTTT. The V gene is TRBV5-6, the J gene TRBJ1-4; D gene unclear. Per the germline V gene, CDR1 is SGHDT and CDR2 is YYEEEE. Trimming took 3 bases from V and 8 from J, leaving 11 bases between them. CDR3 length equals 13 residues.

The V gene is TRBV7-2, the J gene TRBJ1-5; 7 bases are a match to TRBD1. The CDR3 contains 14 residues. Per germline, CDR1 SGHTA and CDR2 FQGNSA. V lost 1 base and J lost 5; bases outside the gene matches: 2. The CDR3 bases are TGTGCCAGCAGCTTAGTAGGGGGCTATCAGCCCCAGCATTTT. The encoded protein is CASSLVGGYQPQHF.

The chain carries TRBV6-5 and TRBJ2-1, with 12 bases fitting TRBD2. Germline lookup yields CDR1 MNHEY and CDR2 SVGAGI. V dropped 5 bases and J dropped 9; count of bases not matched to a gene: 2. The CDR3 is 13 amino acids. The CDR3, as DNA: TGTGCCAGCAGTCCACTAGCGGGAGGTGAGCAGTTCTTC. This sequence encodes CASSPLAGGEQFF.

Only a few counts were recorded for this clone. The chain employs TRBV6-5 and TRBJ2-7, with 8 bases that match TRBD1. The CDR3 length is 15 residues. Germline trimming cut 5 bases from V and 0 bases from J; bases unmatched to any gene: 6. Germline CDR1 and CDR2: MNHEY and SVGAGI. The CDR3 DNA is TGTGCCAGCAGTCAGACAGGGGTCCACTCCTACGAGCAGTACTTC. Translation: CASSQTGVHSYEQYF.

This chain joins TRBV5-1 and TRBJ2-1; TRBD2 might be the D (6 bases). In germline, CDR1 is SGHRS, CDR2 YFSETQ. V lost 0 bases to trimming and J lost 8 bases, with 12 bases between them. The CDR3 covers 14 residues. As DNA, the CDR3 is TGCGCCAGCAGCTTGGATCCTAGCGAGGATGAGCAGTTCTTC. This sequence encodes CASSLDPSEDEQFF.

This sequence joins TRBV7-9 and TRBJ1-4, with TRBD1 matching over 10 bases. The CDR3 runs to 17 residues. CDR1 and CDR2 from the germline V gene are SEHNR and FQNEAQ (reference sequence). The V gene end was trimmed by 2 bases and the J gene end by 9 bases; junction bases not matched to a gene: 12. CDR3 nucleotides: TGTGCCAGCAGCTTACAGGGGCGGGGGGACAGGGGACAAAAACTGTTTTTT. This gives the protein CASSLQGRGDRGQKLFF.

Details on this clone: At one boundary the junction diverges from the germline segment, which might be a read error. This CDR3 is CPSRGAFF. In DNA, the CDR3 is TGCCCCAGCCGCGGGGCTTTCTTT. This chain uses TRBV10-1 with TRBJ1-1; D is undetermined. The CDR3 is 8 residues long. Per germline, CDR1 WNHNN and CDR2 SYGVQD (reference sequence).

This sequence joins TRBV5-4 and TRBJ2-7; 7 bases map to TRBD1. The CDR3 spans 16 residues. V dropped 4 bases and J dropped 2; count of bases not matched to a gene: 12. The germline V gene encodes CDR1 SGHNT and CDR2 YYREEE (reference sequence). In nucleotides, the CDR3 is TGTGCCAGCAGCCCCACCGGTCCAGGGGGAACCTACGAGCAGTACTTC. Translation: CASSPTGPGGTYEQYF.